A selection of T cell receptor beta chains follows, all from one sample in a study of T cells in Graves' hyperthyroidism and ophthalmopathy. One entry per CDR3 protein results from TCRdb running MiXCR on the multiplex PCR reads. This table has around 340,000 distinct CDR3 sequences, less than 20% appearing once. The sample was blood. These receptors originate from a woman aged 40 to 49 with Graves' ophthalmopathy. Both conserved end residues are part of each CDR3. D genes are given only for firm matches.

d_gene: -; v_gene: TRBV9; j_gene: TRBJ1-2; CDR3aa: CASSEDPANYGYTF
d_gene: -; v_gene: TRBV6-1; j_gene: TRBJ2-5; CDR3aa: CASSEDWASTQYF
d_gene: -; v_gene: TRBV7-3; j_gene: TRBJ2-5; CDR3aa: CASSLSPLETQYF
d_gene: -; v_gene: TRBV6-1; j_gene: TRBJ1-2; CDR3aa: CASSPLGGNYGYTF
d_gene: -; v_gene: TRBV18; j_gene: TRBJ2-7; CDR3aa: CASSPRSGQVYEQYF
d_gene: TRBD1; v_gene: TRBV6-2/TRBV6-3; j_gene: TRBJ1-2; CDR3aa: CASRRGTGPNYGYTF
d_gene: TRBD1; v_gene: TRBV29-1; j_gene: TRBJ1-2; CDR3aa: CSASGQGANPGYTF
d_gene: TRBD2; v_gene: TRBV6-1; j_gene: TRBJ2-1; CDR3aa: CASSDGLAGGGNGQFF
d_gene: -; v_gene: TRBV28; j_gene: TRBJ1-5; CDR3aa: CASSWTVINQPQHF
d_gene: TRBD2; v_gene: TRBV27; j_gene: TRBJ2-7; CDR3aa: CASSITSGRSYEQYF
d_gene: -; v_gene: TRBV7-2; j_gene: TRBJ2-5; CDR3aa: CASSQRAGQTQYF
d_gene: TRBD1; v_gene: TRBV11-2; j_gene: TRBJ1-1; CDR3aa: CASSLGRRTGYTEAFF
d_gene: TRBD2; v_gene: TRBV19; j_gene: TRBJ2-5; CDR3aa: CASSMGLVQETQYF
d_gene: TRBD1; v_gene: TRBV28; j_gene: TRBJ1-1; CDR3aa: CASSPFDRGTEAFF
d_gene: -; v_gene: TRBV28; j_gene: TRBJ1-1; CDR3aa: CASSFLGPNTEAFF
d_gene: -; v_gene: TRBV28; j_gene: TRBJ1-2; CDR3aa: CASLIKGRRNYGYTF
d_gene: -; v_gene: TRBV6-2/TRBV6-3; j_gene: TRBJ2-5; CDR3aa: CASSYRLGGKETQYF
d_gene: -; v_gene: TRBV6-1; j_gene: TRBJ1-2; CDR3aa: CASRGDRRFGYTF
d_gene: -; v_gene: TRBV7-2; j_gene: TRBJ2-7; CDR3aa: CASSLVELVEQYF
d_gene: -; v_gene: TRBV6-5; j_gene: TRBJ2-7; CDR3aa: CASSYSEDTSHYEQYF
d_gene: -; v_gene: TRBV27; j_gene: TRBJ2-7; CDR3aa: CATSGGNPYEQYF
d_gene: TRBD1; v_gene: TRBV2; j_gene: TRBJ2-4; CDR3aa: CASSYRGMTENIQYF
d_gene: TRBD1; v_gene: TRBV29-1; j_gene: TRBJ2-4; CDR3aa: CSVERTGDTIQYF
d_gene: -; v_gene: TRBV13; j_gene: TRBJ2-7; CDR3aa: CASSPPDSLISYEQYF
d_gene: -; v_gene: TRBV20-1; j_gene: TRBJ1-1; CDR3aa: CSAWDNQLEAFF
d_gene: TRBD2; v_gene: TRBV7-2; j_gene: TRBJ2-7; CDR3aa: CASSSSGTSFEQYF
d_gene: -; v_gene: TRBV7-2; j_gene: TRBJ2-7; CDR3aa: CASSLNGAYEQYF
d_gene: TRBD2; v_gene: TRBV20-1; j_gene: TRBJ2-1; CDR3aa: CSAREGGRGYEQFF
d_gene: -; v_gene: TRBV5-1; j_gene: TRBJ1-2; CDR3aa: CASNSGLDYGYTF
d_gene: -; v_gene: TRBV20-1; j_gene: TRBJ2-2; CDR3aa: CSARDPRSSGELFF
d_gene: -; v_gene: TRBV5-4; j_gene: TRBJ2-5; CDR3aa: CASSSKTPYQETQYF
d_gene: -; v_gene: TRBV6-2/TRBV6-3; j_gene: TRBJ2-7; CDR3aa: CASSYGESSYEQYF
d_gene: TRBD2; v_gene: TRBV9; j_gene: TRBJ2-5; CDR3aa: CASSVASGRYQETQYF
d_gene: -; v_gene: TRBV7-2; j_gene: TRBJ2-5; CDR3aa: CASSLTIAVQETQYF
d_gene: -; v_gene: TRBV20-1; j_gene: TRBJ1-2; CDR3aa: CSANYGYTF
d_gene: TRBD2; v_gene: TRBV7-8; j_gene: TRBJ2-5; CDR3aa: CASSPATGTREQETQYF
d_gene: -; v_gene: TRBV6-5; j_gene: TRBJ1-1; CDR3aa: CAGASRFQHTEAFF
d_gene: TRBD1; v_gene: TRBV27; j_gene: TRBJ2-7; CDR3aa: CASSFHGQGSNEQYF
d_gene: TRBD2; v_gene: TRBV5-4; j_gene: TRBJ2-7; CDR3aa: CASSAGLARDEQYF
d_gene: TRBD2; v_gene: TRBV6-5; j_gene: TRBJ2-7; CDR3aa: CASSYGLASYEQYF
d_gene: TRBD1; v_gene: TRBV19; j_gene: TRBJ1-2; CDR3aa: CASSSTGAGYYGYTF
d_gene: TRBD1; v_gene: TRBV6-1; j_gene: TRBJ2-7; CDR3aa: CATSGQGLYEQYF
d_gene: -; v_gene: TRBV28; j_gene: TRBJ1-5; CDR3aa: CATMESQPQHF
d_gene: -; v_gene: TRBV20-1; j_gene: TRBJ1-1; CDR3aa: CSARGGLANTEAFF
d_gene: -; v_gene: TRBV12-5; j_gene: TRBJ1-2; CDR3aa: CASGGGYGYTF
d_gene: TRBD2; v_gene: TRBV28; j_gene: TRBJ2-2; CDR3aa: CASSPMGLAGEGTGELFF
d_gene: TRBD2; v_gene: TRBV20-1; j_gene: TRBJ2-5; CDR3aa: CSAGGAGVETQYF
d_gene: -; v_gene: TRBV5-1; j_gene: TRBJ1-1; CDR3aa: CASSYRTRMDTEAFF
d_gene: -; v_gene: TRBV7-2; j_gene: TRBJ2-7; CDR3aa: CASSAPLKGYEQYF
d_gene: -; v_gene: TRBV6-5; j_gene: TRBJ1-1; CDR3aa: CASSYRVGTEAFF
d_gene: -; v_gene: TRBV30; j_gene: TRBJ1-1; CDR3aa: CAWSGQGSGGEAFF
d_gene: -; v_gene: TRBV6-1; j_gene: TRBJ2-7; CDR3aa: CASSELGALYEQYF
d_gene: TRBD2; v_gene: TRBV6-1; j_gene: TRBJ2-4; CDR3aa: CASWGGGDLAKNIQYF
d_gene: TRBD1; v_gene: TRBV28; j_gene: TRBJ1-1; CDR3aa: CASRGQGMNTEAFF
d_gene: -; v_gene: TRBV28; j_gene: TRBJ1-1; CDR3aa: CASNWTPDNTEAFF
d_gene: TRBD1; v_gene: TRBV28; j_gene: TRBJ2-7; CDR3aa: CASSSLHGQGMYEQYF
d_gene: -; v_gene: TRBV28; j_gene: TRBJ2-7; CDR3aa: CASSLFGTAKYEQYF
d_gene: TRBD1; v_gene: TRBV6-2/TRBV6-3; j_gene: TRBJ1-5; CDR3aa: CASSPWTGNNQPQHF